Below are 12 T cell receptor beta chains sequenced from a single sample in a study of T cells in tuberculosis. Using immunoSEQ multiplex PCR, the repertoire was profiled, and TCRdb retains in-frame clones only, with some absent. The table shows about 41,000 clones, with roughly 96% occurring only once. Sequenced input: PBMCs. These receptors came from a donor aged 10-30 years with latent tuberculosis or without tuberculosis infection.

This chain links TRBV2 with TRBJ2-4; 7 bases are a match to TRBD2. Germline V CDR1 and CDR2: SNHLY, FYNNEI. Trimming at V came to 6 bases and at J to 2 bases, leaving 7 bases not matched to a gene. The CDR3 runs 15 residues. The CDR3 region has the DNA TGTGCCAGCAGCGTACCGACTAGCACCAAAAACATTCAGTACTTC. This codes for CASSVPTSTKNIQYF. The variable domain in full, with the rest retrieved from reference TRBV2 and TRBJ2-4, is EPEVTQTPSHQVTQMGQEVILRCVPISNHLYFYWYRQILGQKVEFLVSFYNNEISEKSEIFDDQFSVERPDGSNFTLKIRSTKLEDSAMYFCASSVPTSTKNIQYFGAGTRLSVL.

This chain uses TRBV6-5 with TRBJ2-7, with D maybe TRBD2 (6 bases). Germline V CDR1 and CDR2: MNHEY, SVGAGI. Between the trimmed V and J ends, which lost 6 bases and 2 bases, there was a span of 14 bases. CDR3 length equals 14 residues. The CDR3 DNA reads TGTGCCAGCAGCCAAGGGACTTCCACCTACGAGCAGTACTTC. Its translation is CASSQGTSTYEQYF.

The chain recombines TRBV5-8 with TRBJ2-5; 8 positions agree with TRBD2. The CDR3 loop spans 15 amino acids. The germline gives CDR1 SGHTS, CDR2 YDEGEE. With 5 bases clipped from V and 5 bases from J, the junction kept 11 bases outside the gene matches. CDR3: CASSSSGGAAETQYF. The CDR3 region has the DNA TGTGCCAGCAGTAGTTCCGGGGGGGCGGCGGAGACCCAGTACTTC.

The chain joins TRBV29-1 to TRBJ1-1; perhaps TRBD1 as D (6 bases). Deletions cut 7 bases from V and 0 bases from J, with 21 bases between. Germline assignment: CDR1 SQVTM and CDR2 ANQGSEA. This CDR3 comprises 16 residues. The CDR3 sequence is CSGEGTQDPMNTEAFF. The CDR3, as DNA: TGCAGCGGAGAAGGGACACAAGACCCAATGAACACTGAAGCTTTCTTT.

The CDR3 DNA reads TGCGCCAGCAGCTTGGTCTTACAGTCTTTTGGATCACCCCTCCACTTT. It specifies CASSLVLQSFGSPLHF. This chain links TRBV5-1 with TRBJ1-6; no clear D. From germline, CDR1 is SGHRS and CDR2 YFSETQ. V was pared by 0 bases and J by 10 bases, with 17 bases between. This CDR3 spans 16 amino acids.

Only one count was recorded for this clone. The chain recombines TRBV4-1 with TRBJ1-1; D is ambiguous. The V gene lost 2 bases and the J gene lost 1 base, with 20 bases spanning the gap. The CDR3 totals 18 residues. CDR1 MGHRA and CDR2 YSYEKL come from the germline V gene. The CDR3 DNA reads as TGCGCCAGCAGCCAAACACCCCTTCGTCGTGGGCCGAACACTGAAGCTTTCTTT. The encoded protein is CASSQTPLRRGPNTEAFF.

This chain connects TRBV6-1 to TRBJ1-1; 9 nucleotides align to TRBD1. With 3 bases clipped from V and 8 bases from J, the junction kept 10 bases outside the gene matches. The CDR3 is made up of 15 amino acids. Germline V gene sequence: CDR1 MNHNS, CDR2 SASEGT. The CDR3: CASSEFWDRVMEAFF. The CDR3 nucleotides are TGTGCCAGCAGTGAGTTCTGGGACAGGGTGATGGAAGCTTTCTTT.

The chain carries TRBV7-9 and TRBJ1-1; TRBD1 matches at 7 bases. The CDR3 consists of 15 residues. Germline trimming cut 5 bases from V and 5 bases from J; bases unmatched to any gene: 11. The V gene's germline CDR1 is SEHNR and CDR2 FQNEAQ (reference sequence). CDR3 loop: CASSPSGRGKTEAFF. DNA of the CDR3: TGTGCCAGCAGCCCCTCCGGCAGGGGGAAGACTGAAGCTTTCTTT.

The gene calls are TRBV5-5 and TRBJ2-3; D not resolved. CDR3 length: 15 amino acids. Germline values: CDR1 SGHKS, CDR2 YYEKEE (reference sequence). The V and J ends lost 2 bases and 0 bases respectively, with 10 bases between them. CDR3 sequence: CASSLYSSSTDTQYF. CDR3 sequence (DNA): TGTGCCAGCAGCTTATACAGCTCTAGCACAGATACGCAGTATTTT.

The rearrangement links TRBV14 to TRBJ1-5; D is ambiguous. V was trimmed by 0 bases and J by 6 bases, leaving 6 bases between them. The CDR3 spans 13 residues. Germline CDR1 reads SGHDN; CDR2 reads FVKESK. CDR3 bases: TGTGCCAGCAGCCAAGATATGCGTCAGCCCCAGCATTTT. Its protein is CASSQDMRQPQHF. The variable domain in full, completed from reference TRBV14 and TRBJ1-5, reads EAGVTQFPSHSVIEKGQTVTLRCDPISGHDNLYWYRRVMGKEIKFLLHFVKESKQDESGMPNNRFLAERTGGTYSTLKVQPAELEDSGVYFCASSQDMRQPQHFGDGTRLSIL.

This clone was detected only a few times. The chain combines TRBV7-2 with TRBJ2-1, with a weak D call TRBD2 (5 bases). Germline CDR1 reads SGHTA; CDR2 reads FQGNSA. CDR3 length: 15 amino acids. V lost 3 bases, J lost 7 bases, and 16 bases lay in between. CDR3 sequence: CASSFERIVGNEQFF. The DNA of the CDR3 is TGTGCCAGCAGCTTCGAGCGGATCGTTGGGAATGAGCAGTTCTTC.

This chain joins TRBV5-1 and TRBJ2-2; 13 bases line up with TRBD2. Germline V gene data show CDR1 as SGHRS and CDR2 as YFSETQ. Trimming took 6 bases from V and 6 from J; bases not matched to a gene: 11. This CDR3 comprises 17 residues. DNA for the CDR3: TGCGCCAGCACTGGACTAGCGGGGGTAAGGATCCCCGGGGAGCTGTTTTTT. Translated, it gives CASTGLAGVRIPGELFF. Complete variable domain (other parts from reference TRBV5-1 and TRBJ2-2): KAGVTQTPRYLIKTRGQQVTLSCSPISGHRSVSWYQQTPGQGLQFLFEYFSETQRNKGNFPGRFSGRQFSNSRSEMNVSTLELGDSALYLCASTGLAGVRIPGELFFGEGSRLTVL.